These 28 T cell receptor beta chains came from one sample sequenced in a study of regulatory T cells in long-lasting Graves disease. TCR beta libraries were built with iRepertoire HTBI primers and Arm-PCR of CDR3 regions. TCRdb reanalysed the multiplex PCR reads using MiXCR and keeps one entry per CDR3 protein. Counted here are a few hundred thousand distinct CDR3 sequences, over 15% occurring once; the ten biggest clones make up roughly 27%. Time point: newly diagnosed GD, antithyroid drugs for less than 3 months. The TCR library was prepared using RNA isolated from PBMCs. This same sample was also taken into another study, of T cells in Graves' hyperthyroidism and ophthalmopathy.

This material consisted of peripheral blood mononuclear cells (PBMCs), taken at new diagnosis, from a patient treated with antithyroid drugs. The receptors were sampled from a man aged 35 to 55 with Graves disease.

This clonotype was seen only a few times. The chain carries TRBV9 and TRBJ2-5; no definite D call. This CDR3 region has 13 residues. The V end lost 2 bases, the J end lost 2 bases, and 7 bases lay between the germline ends. The germline gives CDR1 SGDLS, CDR2 YYNGEE. The CDR3: CASSVGFQETQYF. Here the CDR3 DNA reads TGTGCCAGCAGCGTCGGGTTTCAAGAGACCCAGTACTTC.

This clonotype was seen many times. The chain has TRBV6-1 and TRBJ1-1; 7 bases fit TRBD1. Germline values: CDR1 MNHNS, CDR2 SASEGT. This CDR3 contains 14 residues. The CDR3 DNA reads TGTGCATCGCTCTTTTCACAGGGGTGGACTGAAGCTTTCTTT. It translates to CASLFSQGWTEAFF.

For the CDR3, the DNA is TGTGCCAGCAGCTTAGGGTCGGGGGCCTCCCAAGAGACCCAGTACTTC. Protein: CASSLGSGASQETQYF. The V gene is TRBV7-2, the J gene TRBJ2-5, with D possibly being TRBD1 or TRBD2 (6 bases each). The germline V gene has CDR1 SGHTA and CDR2 FQGNSA. The CDR3 has 16 residues. Between the trimmed V and J ends, which lost 1 base and 1 base, there was a span of 13 bases.

This chain uses TRBV28 with TRBJ1-1; unclear D gene. Germline CDR1 MDHEN, CDR2 SYDVKM. The germline V and J ends were trimmed by 4 bases and 7 bases, with 10 bases remaining between them. The CDR3 length is 12 residues. The CDR3 bases are TGTGCCAGCAGTTCCGGACCGAGTGAAGCTTTCTTT. Translating it yields CASSSGPSEAFF.

This clonotype came up many times. V usage is TRBV11-3 and J usage is TRBJ2-3, with a possible D match to TRBD2 (5 bases). This CDR3 spans 15 amino acids. The germline V gene has CDR1 SGHNT and CDR2 YENEEA. Trimming took off 1 base at V and 1 base at J, with 9 bases between the two ends. The CDR3 reads CASSLGSGRTDTQYF. The CDR3 DNA reads TGTGCCAGCAGCTTAGGGAGCGGCCGCACAGATACGCAGTATTTT. Combining the CDR3 with reference TRBV11-3 and TRBJ2-3 gives the whole variable domain EAGVVQSPRYKIIEKKQPVAFWCNPISGHNTLYWYLQNLGQGPELLIRYENEEAVDDSQLPKDRFSAERLKGVDSTLKIQPAELGDSAVYLCASSLGSGRTDTQYFGPGTRLTVL.

On this clonotype: A clone one base away is much larger, so this may be a read error. V usage is TRBV2 and J usage is TRBJ1-5; 9 bases agree with TRBD1. V dropped 6 bases and J dropped 2; count of bases not matched to a gene: 5. The CDR3 runs to 15 residues. Germline-derived CDR1 and CDR2 are SNHLY and FYNNEI. DNA of the CDR3: TGTGCCAGCAGCACAGGGGGCGCAGGCAATCAGCCCCAGCATTTT. The encoded protein is CASSTGGAGNQPQHF.

The chain links TRBV18 to TRBJ2-7, with D possibly being TRBD1 (6 bases). Between the trimmed V and J ends, which lost 0 bases and 1 base, there was a span of 16 bases. Germline CDR1 is KGHSH and CDR2 is LQKENI. The length of the CDR3 is 17 residues. CDR3 residues: CASSPPEATGLSYEQYF. CDR3 sequence (DNA): TGTGCCAGCTCACCACCGGAGGCGACAGGCCTTTCCTACGAGCAGTACTTC.

This clonotype occurred many times. This chain uses TRBV28 with TRBJ1-6, with D perhaps TRBD1 (5 bases). The CDR3 extends over 13 amino acids. Germline V lookup: CDR1 MDHEN, CDR2 SYDVKM. Trimming took 6 bases from V and 8 from J, leaving 11 bases between them. The CDR3 region has the DNA TGTGCCAGCAGCGACACACAGGATTCACCCCTCCACTTT. It codes for CASSDTQDSPLHF.

In this sample, this clonotype turned up a few times. The chain is built from TRBV6-5 and TRBJ1-5; no reliable D call. The CDR3 consists of 15 residues. V dropped 4 bases and J dropped 0 bases, with 10 bases sitting between them. Germline V gene lookup returns CDR1 MNHEY and CDR2 SVGAGI. In DNA, the CDR3 is TGTGCCAGCAGTTTGGACCCCTATAGCAATCAGCCCCAGCATTTT. It is translated as CASSLDPYSNQPQHF.

Ten or more counts support this clonotype. The rearrangement joins TRBV12-3 or TRBV12-4 to TRBJ2-7; 10 bases agree with TRBD1. The CDR3 covers 15 residues. V lost 10 bases, J lost 0 bases, and 9 bases stayed unmatched. The CDR3 nucleotides read TGTGCCACCTCACTGTGGACAGGGGGCTCCTACGAGCAGTACTTC. Amino acids: CATSLWTGGSYEQYF.

The table lists this clonotype with many counts. The chain joins TRBV20-1 to TRBJ2-6; 7 nucleotides match TRBD1. CDR1 and CDR2 (germline): DFQATT, SNEGSKA (reference sequence). V shed 4 bases, J shed 0 bases, and the junction held 9 bases outside the gene matches. This CDR3 spans 17 amino acids. CDR3 in DNA: TGCAGTGCTACCAAGGACAGGTTTGCCTCTGGGGCCAACGTCCTGACTTTC. This gives the protein CSATKDRFASGANVLTF.

This clonotype was seen a few times. V and J are TRBV19 and TRBJ2-2; D is unclear. V was clipped by 3 bases and J by 2 bases, with 10 bases between them. This CDR3 has 15 residues. The germline CDR1 and CDR2 sequences are LNHDA and SQIVND (reference sequence). The CDR3 bases are TGTGCCAGTAGTATCCAGGTTGTCAACACCGGGGAGCTGTTTTTT. Its protein product is CASSIQVVNTGELFF. Variable domain in full (rest from reference TRBV19 and TRBJ2-2): DGGITQSPKYLFRKEGQNVTLSCEQNLNHDAMYWYRQDPGQGLRLIYYSQIVNDFQKGDIAEGYSVSREKKESFPLTVTSAQKNPTAFYLCASSIQVVNTGELFFGEGSRLTVL.

This clonotype was observed at least ten times. This chain connects TRBV29-1 to TRBJ1-1; D remains ambiguous. Germline CDR1 SQVTM, CDR2 ANQGSEA. Trimming took 7 bases from V and 5 from J, leaving 14 bases between them. There are 12 residues in the CDR3. The CDR3, as DNA: TGCAGCGGCTCCGAGGGAGAGACTGAAGCTTTCTTT. Its translation: CSGSEGETEAFF. Variable domain in full (rest from reference TRBV29-1 and TRBJ1-1): SAVISQKPSRDICQRGTSLTIQCQVDSQVTMMFWYRQQPGQSLTLIATANQGSEATYESGFVIDKFPISRPNLTFSTLTVSNMSPEDSSIYLCSGSEGETEAFFGQGTRLTVV.

Ten or more counts support this clonotype. V usage is TRBV7-6 and J usage is TRBJ1-4; D is unclear. V was pared by 5 bases and J by 3 bases, with 13 bases between. Germline V CDR1 and CDR2: SGHVS, FNYEAQ. The CDR3 consists of 15 residues. CDR3 in DNA: TGTGCCAGCAGCAGAGGCCCTTCCCCTAATGAAAAACTGTTTTTT. Protein sequence: CASSRGPSPNEKLFF.

This clonotype was seen a few times. J is TRBJ2-1 and V is TRBV9; 9 nucleotides line up with TRBD2. V lost 0 bases to trimming and J lost 4 bases; unmatched junction nucleotides: 5. This CDR3 region has 16 residues. Per the germline V gene, CDR1 is SGDLS and CDR2 is YYNGEE. The CDR3 DNA reads TGTGCCAGCAGCGTAGCTAAACTAGCGGGTTACAATGAGCAGTTCTTC. This gives the protein CASSVAKLAGYNEQFF.

This clonotype appeared a few times. The chain has TRBV2 and TRBJ2-6; maybe TRBD2 (5 bases). V shed 7 bases and J shed 0 bases, with 7 bases lying between them. The germline gives CDR1 SNHLY, CDR2 FYNNEI. The CDR3 contains 14 residues. Here the CDR3 DNA reads TGTGCCAGCAATGAGGGCTCTGGGGCCAACGTCCTGACTTTC. Its protein product is CASNEGSGANVLTF. The whole variable domain, remainder taken from reference TRBV2 and TRBJ2-6, is EPEVTQTPSHQVTQMGQEVILRCVPISNHLYFYWYRQILGQKVEFLVSFYNNEISEKSEIFDDQFSVERPDGSNFTLKIRSTKLEDSAMYFCASNEGSGANVLTFGAGSRLTVL.

The table lists this clonotype with many counts. V gene TRBV5-4 combines with J gene TRBJ1-5; the match to TRBD1 covers 7 bases. Losses at the gene ends were 2 bases for V and 0 bases for J; bases not matched to a gene: 11. This CDR3 has 18 residues. Germline V gene lookup returns CDR1 SGHNT and CDR2 YYREEE (reference sequence). The CDR3 here is CASSFRDSRHYSNQPQHF. The DNA for the CDR3 is TGTGCCAGCAGCTTTCGGGACAGTCGACACTATAGCAATCAGCCCCAGCATTTT.

This clonotype was recorded many times. The V gene is TRBV7-2, the J gene TRBJ1-5, with D possibly TRBD1 on 6 matching bases. V lost 4 bases and J 4 bases, leaving 14 bases between the germline ends. The CDR3 spans 15 residues. The germline V gene has CDR1 SGHTA and CDR2 FQGNSA. The DNA of the CDR3 is TGTGCCAGCAGCTCGCAAGGGGGGCGGAATCAGCCCCAGCATTTT. Protein: CASSSQGGRNQPQHF.

This clonotype was counted between two and nine times. This chain joins TRBV28 and TRBJ1-2; no reliable D call. Trimming left V 6 bases short and J 4 bases short, with 9 bases between. Germline values: CDR1 MDHEN, CDR2 SYDVKM. The CDR3 runs 12 residues. CDR3 amino acids: CASRSDSYGYTF. The CDR3 DNA follows: TGTGCCAGCAGGTCGGATAGCTATGGCTACACCTTC.

In its sample, this clonotype was seen once. This may stem from a read error, because a much larger clone lies one nucleotide away. The chain couples TRBV30 to TRBJ2-7; a possible D gene is TRBD1 (5 bases). V lost 4 bases and J lost 2, with 15 bases in between. Looked up from germline, CDR1 is GTSNPN and CDR2 is SVGIG (reference sequence). The CDR3 covers 14 residues. The CDR3 nucleotides read TGTGCCTGGATTCCCCAGTCAGGGCCCTACGAGCAGTACTTC. Residues: CAWIPQSGPYEQYF.

The chain is built from TRBV7-9 and TRBJ2-7; weak D call: TRBD1 (6 bases). Germline V CDR1 and CDR2: SEHNR, FQNEAQ (reference sequence). V was clipped by 5 bases and J by 7 bases, with 12 bases between them. CDR3 size: 12 residues. CDR3 residues: CASSPQGEEQYF. CDR3 nucleotide sequence: TGTGCCAGCAGCCCACAGGGAGAGGAGCAGTACTTC. Variable domain in full (rest from reference TRBV7-9 and TRBJ2-7): DTGVSQNPRHKITKRGQNVTFRCDPISEHNRLYWYRQTLGQGPEFLTYFQNEAQLEKSRLLSDRFSAERPKGSFSTLEIQRTEQGDSAMYLCASSPQGEEQYFGPGTRLTVT.

This clonotype occurred a few times. V is TRBV7-3 and J is TRBJ2-6, with unresolved D. Trimming took off 8 bases at V and 1 base at J, with 9 bases between the two ends. Germline V gene data show CDR1 as SGHTA and CDR2 as FQGTGA. The CDR3 runs 14 residues. CDR3 nucleotide sequence: TGTGCCAGCCGACTGACGTCTGGGGCCAACGTCCTGACTTTC. The encoded protein is CASRLTSGANVLTF.

This clonotype was seen at least ten times. V gene TRBV29-1 combines with J gene TRBJ2-2, with D perhaps being TRBD1 or TRBD2 (5 bases each). This CDR3 has 13 residues. Germline loops: CDR1 SQVTM, CDR2 ANQGSEA. V was clipped by 4 bases and J by 5 bases, with 11 bases between them. The CDR3, as DNA: TGCAGCGTTGGGGACGGCGGGACCGGGGAGCTGTTTTTT. It yields the protein CSVGDGGTGELFF.

In this sample, this clonotype turned up many times. This chain connects TRBV2 to TRBJ2-1; the D call may be TRBD1 or TRBD2 (5 bases each). Germline V gives CDR1 SNHLY, CDR2 FYNNEI. Trimming stripped 11 bases from V and 0 bases from J, with 11 bases between. This CDR3 has 13 amino acids. In nucleotides, the CDR3 is TGTGCCTTAGACGGGGCCTCCTACAATGAGCAGTTCTTC. This encodes CALDGASYNEQFF.

The chain uses TRBV7-6 and TRBJ2-4, with 11 bases identical to TRBD2. The J call may not be correct, given that the DNA end is closer to TRBJ2-1. The CDR3 spans 16 residues. Germline V gives CDR1 SGHVS, CDR2 FNYEAQ. For the CDR3, the DNA is TGTGCCAGCAGCTCCATCTTTAGCGGGGGGGTTGGTGAGCAGTTCTTC. This sequence encodes CASSSIFSGGVGEQFF.

This clonotype was seen repeatedly, ten times or more. V gene TRBV30 combines with J gene TRBJ2-5; 7 nucleotides line up with TRBD2. The CDR3 length is 14 residues. Per the germline V gene, CDR1 is GTSNPN and CDR2 is SVGIG (reference sequence). The V segment lost 0 bases and the J segment 2 bases; nucleotides outside the gene matches: 3. The chain's CDR3 is CAWSVWEGQETQYF. The CDR3 DNA reads TGTGCCTGGAGTGTATGGGAGGGGCAAGAGACCCAGTACTTC. Looking up the rest from reference TRBV30 and TRBJ2-5 gives the full variable domain: SQTIHQWPATLVQPVGSPLSLECTVEGTSNPNLYWYRQAAGRGLQLLFYSVGIGQISSEVPQNLSASRPQDRQFILSSKKLLLSDSGFYLCAWSVWEGQETQYFGPGTRLLVL.

This clonotype was observed a few times. This rearrangement joins TRBV9 to TRBJ1-6; D ambiguous. This CDR3 is built from 17 residues. In germline, CDR1 is SGDLS, CDR2 YYNGEE. The V end lost 1 base, the J end lost 0 bases, and 11 bases lay between the germline ends. CDR3 in amino acids: CASSVHPESSYNSPLHF. The DNA for the CDR3 is TGTGCCAGCAGCGTACACCCGGAGAGCTCCTATAATTCACCCCTCCACTTT.

The J gene is TRBJ1-2, the V gene TRBV24-1; no clear D. This CDR3 is built from 12 residues. V was clipped by 7 bases and J by 7 bases, with 12 bases between them. Germline V gene data show CDR1 as KGHDR and CDR2 as SFDVKD. The CDR3 nucleotides are TGTGCCACCAGGGACGCCGGGTCTGGCTACACCTTC. It specifies CATRDAGSGYTF.